Following are 15 T cell receptor beta chains from one sample sequenced in a study of cytomegalovirus exposure and HLA in healthy donors. The PCR made use of 60 Vbeta and 13 Jbeta primers. Produced via immunoSEQ multiplex PCR; TCRdb's table is partial and in-frame only. The table includes some 86,000 clones, around 64% detected once. The sample comprised PBMCs. The origin of the receptors is a man aged 25 to 40 in good health and CMV-seronegative.

With respect to this clone: Other DNA sequences in this specimen translate into the identical CDR3. The V call is TRBV25-1, the J call TRBJ1-6; D unclear. Trimming left V 8 bases short and J 5 bases short, with 16 bases between. The CDR3 length is 15 residues. Germline V lookup: CDR1 MGHDK, CDR2 SYGVNS. The CDR3 here is CASGEGRWHNSPLHF. CDR3 nucleotides: TGTGCCAGCGGAGAGGGCCGTTGGCATAATTCACCCCTCCACTTT.

This chain links TRBV6-5 with TRBJ1-6; the D is unclear. The CDR3 is 13 amino acids. Germline values: CDR1 MNHEY, CDR2 SVGAGI. V gave up 0 bases and J gave up 19 bases, with 16 bases separating them. The CDR3 sequence: CASSYSGWVGVHF. CDR3 bases: TGTGCCAGCAGTTACTCTGGATGGGTCGGAGTGCACTTT.

CDR3 bases: TGTGCCACCCAACGACGGGAACACTATGGCTACACCTTC. Translating it yields CATQRREHYGYTF. The V gene is TRBV19, the J gene TRBJ1-2, with D unclear. From germline, CDR1 is LNHDA and CDR2 SQIVND (reference sequence). CDR3 length equals 13 residues. Trimming left V 10 bases short and J 3 bases short, with 15 bases between.

CDR3 DNA: TGTGCCAGTAGTATGGCCCATCTGGCGGAGACCTACAATGAGCAGTTCTTC. Translation: CASSMAHLAETYNEQFF. The chain is built from TRBV19 and TRBJ2-1; D is unclear. The V gene lost 3 bases and the J gene lost 2 bases, with 17 bases spanning the gap. There are 17 residues in the CDR3. Germline CDR1 LNHDA, CDR2 SQIVND (reference sequence).

This clone has just one count. The V gene is TRBV29-1, the J gene TRBJ1-1; 8 positions agree with TRBD1. V lost 6 bases, J lost 4 bases, and 10 bases stayed unmatched. Germline CDR1 and CDR2: SQVTM and ANQGSEA. This CDR3 spans 14 amino acids. The CDR3: CSVPGQVWSTEAFF. The CDR3 coding sequence is TGCAGCGTCCCGGGACAGGTATGGAGCACTGAAGCTTTCTTT.

About this clone: Distinct nucleotide sequences in the sample also encode this CDR3. In nucleotides, the CDR3 is TGCAGCGGCCGGGGTCTGAACACTGAAGCTTTCTTT. Protein sequence: CSGRGLNTEAFF. This chain connects TRBV29-1 to TRBJ1-1; the D is unclear. Per the germline V gene, CDR1 is SQVTM and CDR2 is ANQGSEA. V gave up 7 bases and J gave up 0 bases, with 9 bases separating them. The CDR3 consists of 12 residues.

The V call is TRBV7-2, the J call TRBJ1-1; TRBD1 matches 7 bases. After removal of 3 bases from V and 1 base from J, the junction contained 11 bases not matched to a gene. There are 17 residues in the CDR3. CDR1 is SGHTA and CDR2 is FQGNSA in the germline V gene. The chain's CDR3 is CASSFFRQGNRNTEAFF. CDR3 coding DNA: TGTGCCAGCAGCTTTTTCAGACAGGGTAATCGGAACACTGAAGCTTTCTTT. Complete variable domain (other parts from reference TRBV7-2 and TRBJ1-1): GAGVSQSPSNKVTEKGKDVELRCDPISGHTALYWYRQSLGQGLEFLIYFQGNSAPDKSGLPSDRFSAERTGGSVSTLTIQRTQQEDSAVYLCASSFFRQGNRNTEAFFGQGTRLTVV.

The chain carries TRBV15 and TRBJ2-5, with D uncertain. CDR1 LNHNV and CDR2 YYDKDF come from the germline V gene (reference sequence). Deletions cut 0 bases from V and 1 base from J, with 12 bases between. This CDR3 region has 16 residues. The CDR3 nucleotides are TGTGCCACCAGCAGAGATCGGATGGAGACCCAAGAGACCCAGTACTTC. This translates into CATSRDRMETQETQYF.

The chain uses TRBV25-1 and TRBJ2-7; tentatively, D is TRBD2 (6 bases). The CDR3 contains 15 residues. The germline V gene has CDR1 MGHDK and CDR2 SYGVNS. V was trimmed by 0 bases and J by 3 bases, leaving 12 bases between them. The CDR3 reads CASSEYGSKSYEQYF. In nucleotides, the CDR3 is TGTGCCAGCAGTGAATACGGGAGTAAGAGCTACGAGCAGTACTTC.

This clone was observed a handful of times. This sequence joins TRBV19 and TRBJ1-3; maybe TRBD1 (5 bases). Germline V gene sequence: CDR1 LNHDA, CDR2 SQIVND (reference sequence). V shed 6 bases and J shed 3 bases, with 15 bases lying between them. This CDR3 is built from 15 residues. The CDR3: CASSRVGGYGNTIYF. CDR3 nucleotide sequence: TGTGCCAGTAGCCGGGTGGGGGGTTATGGAAACACCATATATTTT.

There are a few counts of this clone. This chain connects TRBV7-9 to TRBJ1-5; D gene unclear. V was shortened by 4 bases and J by 7 bases, with 11 bases between the two germline ends. The CDR3 has 13 amino acids. The germline V gene has CDR1 SEHNR and CDR2 FQNEAQ (reference sequence). This chain's CDR3 is CASSWSDGQPQHF. The CDR3, as DNA: TGTGCCAGCAGCTGGAGCGACGGGCAGCCCCAGCATTTT. Full variable domain (outside the CDR3, taken from reference TRBV7-9 and TRBJ1-5): DTGVSQNPRHKITKRGQNVTFRCDPISEHNRLYWYRQTLGQGPEFLTYFQNEAQLEKSRLLSDRFSAERPKGSFSTLEIQRTEQGDSAMYLCASSWSDGQPQHFGDGTRLSIL.

The V gene is TRBV7-8, the J gene TRBJ2-1, with D perhaps matching TRBD1 (6 bases). This CDR3 is 12 amino acids long. Germline loops: CDR1 SGHVS, CDR2 FQNEAQ. Between the trimmed V and J ends, which lost 3 bases and 8 bases, there was a span of 8 bases. As DNA, the CDR3 is TGTGCCAGCAGCTTTAACAGGGATGAGCAGTTCTTC. Translated: CASSFNRDEQFF.

The rearrangement uses TRBV5-1 and TRBJ2-7; 7 bases align to TRBD2. The germline gives CDR1 SGHRS, CDR2 YFSETQ. This CDR3 is 14 amino acids long. With V trimmed by 2 bases and J by 3 bases, 5 bases remained unmatched. CDR3 coding DNA: TGCGCCAGCAGCTTCCCGGGGGGAAGCTACGAGCAGTACTTC. Residues: CASSFPGGSYEQYF. The full variable domain, completed using reference TRBV5-1 and TRBJ2-7, is KAGVTQTPRYLIKTRGQQVTLSCSPISGHRSVSWYQQTPGQGLQFLFEYFSETQRNKGNFPGRFSGRQFSNSRSEMNVSTLELGDSALYLCASSFPGGSYEQYFGPGTRLTVT.

The J gene is TRBJ2-7, the V gene TRBV9; 9 bases agree with TRBD1. Germline values: CDR1 SGDLS, CDR2 YYNGEE. Unmatched junction bases numbered 15, after V lost 3 bases and J lost 2 bases. The CDR3 spans 18 residues. CDR3 nucleotides: TGTGCCAGCAGCGCGAGAGGGGGGAAGGGACAGGGAGCCTACGAGCAGTACTTC. Translating it yields CASSARGGKGQGAYEQYF. Variable domain in full (rest from reference TRBV9 and TRBJ2-7): DSGVTQTPKHLITATGQRVTLRCSPRSGDLSVYWYQQSLDQGLQFLIQYYNGEERAKGNILERFSAQQFPDLHSELNLSSLELGDSALYFCASSARGGKGQGAYEQYFGPGTRLTVT.

The J gene is TRBJ1-6, the V gene TRBV6-5; 7 positions match TRBD1. In germline, CDR1 is MNHEY, CDR2 SVGAGI. The trim removed 7 bases at V and 7 bases at J, leaving 10 bases unmatched. CDR3 length: 15 residues. This CDR3 is CASKPPGQSNSPLHF. The CDR3 region has the DNA TGTGCCAGCAAACCCCCGGGACAGTCCAATTCACCCCTCCACTTT.